This T cell receptor beta chain emerged from a study of T cells expressing NK-cell markers. As for the study in general: Sorted CD3+CD56-NKG2C+, CD3+CD56+NKG2C+ and CD3+CD56+NKG2C- T cells supplied the TCR beta repertoires.

Germline V gene sequence: CDR1 ENHRY, CDR2 SYGVKD. This CDR3 comprises 17 residues. It was by 5'RACE template switching with UMIs that TCR beta cDNA was made. With the 5' RACE reads reprocessed, TCRdb shows one record per CDR3 protein and no DNA. Listed are about 260,000 distinct CDR3 sequences; 0.39% falls within the top ten. The sample was blood T cells: a sorted CD56 or NKG2C T cell subset, CD4+ or CD8+ T cells, or bulk PBMC T cells (not recorded which). The clonotype comes from a man younger than 30 in good health. V is TRBV10-3 and J is TRBJ2-1; the TCRdb call, TRBD1, lacks DNA for checking. This CDR3 is CAIRDTRGGSSYNEQFF.